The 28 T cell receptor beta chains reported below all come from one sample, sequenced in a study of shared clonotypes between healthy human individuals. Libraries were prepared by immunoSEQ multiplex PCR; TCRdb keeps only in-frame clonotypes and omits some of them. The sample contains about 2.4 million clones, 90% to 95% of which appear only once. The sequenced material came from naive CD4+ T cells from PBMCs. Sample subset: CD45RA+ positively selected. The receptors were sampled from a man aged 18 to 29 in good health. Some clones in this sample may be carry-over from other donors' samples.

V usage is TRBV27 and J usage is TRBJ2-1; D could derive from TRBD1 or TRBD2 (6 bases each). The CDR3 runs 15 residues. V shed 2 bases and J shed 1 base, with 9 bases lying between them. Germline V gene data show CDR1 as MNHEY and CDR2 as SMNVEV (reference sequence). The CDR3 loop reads CASSLQGGSYNEQFF. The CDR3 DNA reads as TGTGCCAGCAGTTTACAAGGGGGGTCCTACAATGAGCAGTTCTTC.

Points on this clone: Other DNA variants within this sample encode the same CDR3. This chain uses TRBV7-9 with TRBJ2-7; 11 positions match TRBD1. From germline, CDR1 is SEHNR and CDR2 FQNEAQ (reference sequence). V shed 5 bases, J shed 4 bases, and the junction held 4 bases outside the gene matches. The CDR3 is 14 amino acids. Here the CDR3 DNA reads TGTGCCAGCAGCCCTGGACAGGGGGCTTACGAGCAGTACTTC. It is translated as CASSPGQGAYEQYF.

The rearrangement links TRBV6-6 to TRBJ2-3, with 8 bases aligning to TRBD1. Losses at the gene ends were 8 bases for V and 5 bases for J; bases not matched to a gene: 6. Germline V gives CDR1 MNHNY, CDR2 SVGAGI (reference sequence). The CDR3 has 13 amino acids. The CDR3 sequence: CASGQQGGDTQYF. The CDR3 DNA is TGTGCCAGCGGCCAACAGGGGGGAGATACGCAGTATTTT.

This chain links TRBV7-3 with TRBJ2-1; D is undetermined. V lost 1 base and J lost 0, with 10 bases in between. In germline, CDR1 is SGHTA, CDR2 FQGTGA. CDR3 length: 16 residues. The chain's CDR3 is CASSLIGSRSYNEQFF. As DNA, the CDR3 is TGTGCCAGCAGCTTAATCGGCAGCCGCTCCTACAATGAGCAGTTCTTC.

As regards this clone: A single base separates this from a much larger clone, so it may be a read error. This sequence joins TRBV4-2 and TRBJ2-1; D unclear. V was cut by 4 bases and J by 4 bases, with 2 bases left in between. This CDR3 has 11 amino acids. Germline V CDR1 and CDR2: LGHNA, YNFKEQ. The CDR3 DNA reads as TGTGCCAGCAGCCTTTACAATGAGCAGTTCTTC. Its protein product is CASSLYNEQFF.

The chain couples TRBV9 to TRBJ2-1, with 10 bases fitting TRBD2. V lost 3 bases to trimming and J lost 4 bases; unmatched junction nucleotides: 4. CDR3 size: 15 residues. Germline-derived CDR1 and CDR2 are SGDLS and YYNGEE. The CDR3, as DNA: TGTGCCAGCAGCGCCGCTAGCGGGGGTTACAATGAGCAGTTCTTC. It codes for CASSAASGGYNEQFF.

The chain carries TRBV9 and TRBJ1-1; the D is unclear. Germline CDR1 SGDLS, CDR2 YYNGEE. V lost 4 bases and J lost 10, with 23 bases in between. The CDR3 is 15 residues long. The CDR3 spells CASSPSDGSPLGAFF. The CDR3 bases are TGTGCCAGCAGCCCCTCAGACGGGTCCCCATTGGGAGCTTTCTTT.

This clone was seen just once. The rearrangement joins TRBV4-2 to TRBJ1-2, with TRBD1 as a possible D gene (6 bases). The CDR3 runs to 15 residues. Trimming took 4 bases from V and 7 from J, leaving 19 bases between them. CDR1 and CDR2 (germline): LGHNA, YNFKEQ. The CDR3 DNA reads TGTGCCAGCAGCCTCGAGACAGGACGAGCCCTTGGCTACACCTTC. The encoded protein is CASSLETGRALGYTF.

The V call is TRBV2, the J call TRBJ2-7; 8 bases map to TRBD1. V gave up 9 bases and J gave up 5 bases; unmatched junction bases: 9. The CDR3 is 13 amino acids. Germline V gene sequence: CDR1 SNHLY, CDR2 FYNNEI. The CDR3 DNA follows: TGTGCCAGTAACCGGGACAGGTATGACGAGCAGTACTTC. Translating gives CASNRDRYDEQYF.

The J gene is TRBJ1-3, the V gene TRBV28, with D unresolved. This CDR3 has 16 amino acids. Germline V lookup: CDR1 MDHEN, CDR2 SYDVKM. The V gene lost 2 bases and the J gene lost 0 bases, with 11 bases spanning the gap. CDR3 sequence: CASSLRFPISGNTIYF. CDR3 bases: TGTGCCAGCAGTTTAAGGTTTCCCATCTCTGGAAACACCATATATTTT. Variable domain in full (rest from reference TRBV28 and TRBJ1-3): DVKVTQSSRYLVKRTGEKVFLECVQDMDHENMFWYRQDPGLGLRLIYFSYDVKMKEKGDIPEGYSVSREKKERFSLILESASTNQTSMYLCASSLRFPISGNTIYFGEGSWLTVV.

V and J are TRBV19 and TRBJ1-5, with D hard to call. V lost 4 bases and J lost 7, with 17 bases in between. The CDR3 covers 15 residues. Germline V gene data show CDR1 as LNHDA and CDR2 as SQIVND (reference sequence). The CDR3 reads CASSNGLPTWQPQHF. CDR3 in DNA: TGTGCCAGTAGTAACGGTTTGCCGACTTGGCAGCCCCAGCATTTT.

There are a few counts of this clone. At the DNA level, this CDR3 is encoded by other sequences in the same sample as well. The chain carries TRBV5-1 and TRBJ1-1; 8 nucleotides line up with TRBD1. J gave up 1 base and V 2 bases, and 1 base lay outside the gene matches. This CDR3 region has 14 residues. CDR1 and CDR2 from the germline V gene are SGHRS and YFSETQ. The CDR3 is CASSLQGGNTEAFF. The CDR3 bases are TGCGCCAGCAGCTTACAGGGGGGGAACACTGAAGCTTTCTTT. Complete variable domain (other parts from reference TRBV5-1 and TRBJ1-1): KAGVTQTPRYLIKTRGQQVTLSCSPISGHRSVSWYQQTPGQGLQFLFEYFSETQRNKGNFPGRFSGRQFSNSRSEMNVSTLELGDSALYLCASSLQGGNTEAFFGQGTRLTVV.

The CDR3 coding sequence is TGTGCCAGCAGTGGGGGGGTTACGCTTCAGCCCCAGCATTTT. This sequence encodes CASSGGVTLQPQHF. The chain recombines TRBV28 with TRBJ1-5; D perhaps matches TRBD1 (5 bases). The CDR3 totals 14 residues. V lost 5 bases to trimming and J lost 6 bases, with 14 bases between them. Germline CDR1 and CDR2: MDHEN and SYDVKM.

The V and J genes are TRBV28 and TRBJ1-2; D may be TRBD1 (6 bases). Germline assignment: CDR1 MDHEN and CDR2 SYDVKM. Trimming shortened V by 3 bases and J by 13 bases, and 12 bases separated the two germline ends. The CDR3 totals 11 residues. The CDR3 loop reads CASSLRQACTF. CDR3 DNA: TGTGCCAGCAGTTTGCGACAGGCGTGCACCTTC.

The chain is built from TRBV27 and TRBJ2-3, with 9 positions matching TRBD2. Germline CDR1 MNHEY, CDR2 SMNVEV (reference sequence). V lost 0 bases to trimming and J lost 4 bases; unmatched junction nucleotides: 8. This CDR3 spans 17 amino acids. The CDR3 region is CASSLSRAGGPADTQYF. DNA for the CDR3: TGTGCCAGCAGTTTATCTCGGGCGGGAGGGCCAGCAGATACGCAGTATTTT.

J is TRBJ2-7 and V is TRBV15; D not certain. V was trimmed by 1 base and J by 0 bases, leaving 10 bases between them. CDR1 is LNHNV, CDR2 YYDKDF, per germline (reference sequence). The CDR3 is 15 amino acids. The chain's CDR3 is CATSRGGPTSYEQYF. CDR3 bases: TGTGCCACCAGCAGAGGAGGCCCGACCTCCTACGAGCAGTACTTC.

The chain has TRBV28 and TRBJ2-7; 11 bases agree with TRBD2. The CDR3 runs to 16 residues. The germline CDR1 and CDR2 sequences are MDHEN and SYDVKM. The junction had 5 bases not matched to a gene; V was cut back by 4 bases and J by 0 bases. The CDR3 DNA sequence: TGTGCCAGCAGTTCTATAGCGGGAGGGATCTCCTACGAGCAGTACTTC. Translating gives CASSSIAGGISYEQYF.

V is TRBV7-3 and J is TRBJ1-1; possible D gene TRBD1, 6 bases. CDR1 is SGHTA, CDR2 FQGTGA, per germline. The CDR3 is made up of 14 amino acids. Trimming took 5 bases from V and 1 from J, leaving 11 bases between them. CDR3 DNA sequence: TGTGCCAGCAGCCGAGGGGGTTCGAACACTGAAGCTTTCTTT. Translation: CASSRGGSNTEAFF. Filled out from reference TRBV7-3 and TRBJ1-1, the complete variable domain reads GAGVSQTPSNKVTEKGKYVELRCDPISGHTALYWYRQSLGQGPEFLIYFQGTGAADDSGLPNDRFFAVRPEGSVSTLKIQRTERGDSAVYLCASSRGGSNTEAFFGQGTRLTVV.

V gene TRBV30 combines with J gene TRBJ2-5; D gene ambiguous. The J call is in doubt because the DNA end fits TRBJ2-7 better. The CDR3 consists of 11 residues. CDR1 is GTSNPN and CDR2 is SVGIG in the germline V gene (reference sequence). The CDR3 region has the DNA TGTGCCTGGAGTCACCAGTACGAGCAGTACTTC. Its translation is CAWSHQYEQYF.

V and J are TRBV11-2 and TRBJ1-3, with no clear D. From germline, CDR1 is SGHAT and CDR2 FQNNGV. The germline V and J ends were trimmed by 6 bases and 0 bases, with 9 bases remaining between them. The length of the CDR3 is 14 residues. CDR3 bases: TGTGCCAGCAGGGCGAGGGACTCTGGAAACACCATATATTTT. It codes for CASRARDSGNTIYF.

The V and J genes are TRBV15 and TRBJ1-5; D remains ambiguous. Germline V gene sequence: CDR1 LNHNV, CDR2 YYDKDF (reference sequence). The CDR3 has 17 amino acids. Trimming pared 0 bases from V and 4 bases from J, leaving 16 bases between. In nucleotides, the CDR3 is TGTGCCACCAGCAGAGATTATCTCGCGCAGACAAATCAGCCCCAGCATTTT. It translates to CATSRDYLAQTNQPQHF. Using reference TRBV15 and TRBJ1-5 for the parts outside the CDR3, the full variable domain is DAMVIQNPRYQVTQFGKPVTLSCSQTLNHNVMYWYQQKSSQAPKLLFHYYDKDFNNEADTPDNFQSRRPNTSFCFLDIRSPGLGDTAMYLCATSRDYLAQTNQPQHFGDGTRLSIL.

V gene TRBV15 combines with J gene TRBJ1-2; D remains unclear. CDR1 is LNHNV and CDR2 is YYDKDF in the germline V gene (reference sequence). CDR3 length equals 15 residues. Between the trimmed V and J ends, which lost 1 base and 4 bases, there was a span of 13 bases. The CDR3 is CATSRAPPGIYGYTF. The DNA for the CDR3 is TGTGCCACCAGCAGAGCCCCCCCGGGGATCTATGGCTACACCTTC.

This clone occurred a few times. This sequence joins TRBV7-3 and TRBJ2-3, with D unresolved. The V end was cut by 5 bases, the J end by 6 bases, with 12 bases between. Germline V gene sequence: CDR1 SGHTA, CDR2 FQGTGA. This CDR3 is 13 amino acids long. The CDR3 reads CASSAQTRDTQYF. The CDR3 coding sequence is TGTGCCAGCAGCGCACAAACGAGGGATACGCAGTATTTT. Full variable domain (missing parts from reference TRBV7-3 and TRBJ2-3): GAGVSQTPSNKVTEKGKYVELRCDPISGHTALYWYRQSLGQGPEFLIYFQGTGAADDSGLPNDRFFAVRPEGSVSTLKIQRTERGDSAVYLCASSAQTRDTQYFGPGTRLTVL.

CDR3: CAFSQALFQETQYF. The CDR3 DNA reads as TGTGCCTTCTCGCAGGCTTTATTCCAAGAGACCCAGTACTTC. The J gene is TRBJ2-5, the V gene TRBV30; D gene unclear. The germline gives CDR1 GTSNPN, CDR2 SVGIG (reference sequence). The length of the CDR3 is 14 residues. The V and J ends lost 7 bases and 1 base respectively, with 16 bases between them.

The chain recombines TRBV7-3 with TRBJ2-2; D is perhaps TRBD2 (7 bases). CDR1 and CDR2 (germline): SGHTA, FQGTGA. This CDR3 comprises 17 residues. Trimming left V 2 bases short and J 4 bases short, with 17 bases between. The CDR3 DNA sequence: TGTGCCAGCAGCTTACTATGGGAGGGGGAGAGCACCGGGGAGCTGTTTTTT. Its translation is CASSLLWEGESTGELFF.

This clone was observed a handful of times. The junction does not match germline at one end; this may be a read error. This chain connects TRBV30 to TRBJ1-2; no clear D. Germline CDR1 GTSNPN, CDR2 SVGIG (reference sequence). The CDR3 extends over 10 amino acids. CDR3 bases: TGTGCCTGGAGAGGTGCGCGGCAGGTCTTC. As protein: CAWRGARQVF. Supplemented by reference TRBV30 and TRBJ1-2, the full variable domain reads SQTIHQWPATLVQPVGSPLSLECTVEGTSNPNLYWYRQAAGRGLQLLFYSVGIGQISSEVPQNLSASRPQDRQFILSSKKLLLSDSGFYLCAWRGARQVFGSGTRLTVV.

The chain's CDR3 is CASKDRAYEQYF. The CDR3 bases are TGTGCCAGCAAGGATCGGGCCTACGAGCAGTACTTC. V and J are TRBV2 and TRBJ2-7; D unclear. The CDR3 covers 12 residues. Germline V gene data show CDR1 as SNHLY and CDR2 as FYNNEI. V was clipped by 7 bases and J by 2 bases, with 9 bases between them.

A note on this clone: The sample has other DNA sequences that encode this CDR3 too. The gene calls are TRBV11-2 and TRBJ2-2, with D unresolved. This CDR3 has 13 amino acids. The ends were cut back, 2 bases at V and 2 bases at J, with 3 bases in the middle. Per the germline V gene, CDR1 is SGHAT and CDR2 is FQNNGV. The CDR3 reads CASSLLNTGELFF. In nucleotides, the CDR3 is TGTGCCAGCAGCTTACTCAACACCGGGGAGCTGTTTTTT.